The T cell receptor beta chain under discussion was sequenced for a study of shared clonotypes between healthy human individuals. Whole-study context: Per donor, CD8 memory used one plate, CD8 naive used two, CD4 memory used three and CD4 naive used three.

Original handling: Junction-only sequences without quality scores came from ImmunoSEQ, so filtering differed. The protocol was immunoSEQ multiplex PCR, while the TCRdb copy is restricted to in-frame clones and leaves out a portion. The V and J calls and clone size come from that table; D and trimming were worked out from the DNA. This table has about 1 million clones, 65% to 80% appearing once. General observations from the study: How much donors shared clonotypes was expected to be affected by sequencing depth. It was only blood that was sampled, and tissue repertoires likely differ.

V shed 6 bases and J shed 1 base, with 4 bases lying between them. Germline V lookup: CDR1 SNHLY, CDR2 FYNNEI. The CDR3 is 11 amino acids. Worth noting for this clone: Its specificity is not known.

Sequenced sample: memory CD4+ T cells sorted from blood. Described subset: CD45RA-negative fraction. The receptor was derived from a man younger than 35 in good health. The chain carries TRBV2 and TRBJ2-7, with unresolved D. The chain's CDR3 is CASRQSYEQYF. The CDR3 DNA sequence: TGTGCCAGCAGACAGTCCTACGAGCAGTACTTC.